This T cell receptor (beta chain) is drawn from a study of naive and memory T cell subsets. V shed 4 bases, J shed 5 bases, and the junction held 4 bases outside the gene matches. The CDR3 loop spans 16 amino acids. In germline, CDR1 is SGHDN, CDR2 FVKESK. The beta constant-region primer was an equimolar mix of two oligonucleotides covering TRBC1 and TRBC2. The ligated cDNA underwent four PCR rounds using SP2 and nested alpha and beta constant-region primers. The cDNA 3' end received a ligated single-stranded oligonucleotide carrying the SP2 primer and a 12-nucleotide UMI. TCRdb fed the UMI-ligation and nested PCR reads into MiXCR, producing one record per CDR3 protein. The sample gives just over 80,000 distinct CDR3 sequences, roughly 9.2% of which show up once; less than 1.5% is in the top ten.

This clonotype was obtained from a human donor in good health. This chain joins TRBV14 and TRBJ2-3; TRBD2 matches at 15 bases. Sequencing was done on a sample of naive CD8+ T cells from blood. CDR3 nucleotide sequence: TGTGCCAGCAGCCCTGGACTAGCGGGAGGGCAAGATACGCAGTATTTT. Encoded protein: CASSPGLAGGQDTQYF.